The entry below gives a single TCR beta chain sequence along with its context. This sample stems from a study of blood T cell repertoires in COVID-19. Study context: From T cells, B-cell-depleted T cells, or PBMCs came the material, which was cDNA or gDNA.

V was clipped by 7 bases and J by 5 bases; unmatched bases: 9. Germline CDR1 is SEHNR and CDR2 is FQNEAQ (reference sequence). The CDR3 has 15 amino acids. Authors' processing steps: Reference gene primer amplification gave estimated nucleated cell counts. Assay: immunoSEQ multiplex PCR; the TCRdb copy retains only in-frame clones and omits some. The V and J calls and clone size were taken over from that table, and D and trimming were inferred from the DNA. The sample holds 60,000 to 70,000 clones; 70% to 85% are singletons and the top ten take less than 7%. The chain uses TRBV7-9 and TRBJ2-3, with 10 bases matching TRBD1. Material for sequencing was peripheral blood. The sequence derives from a woman in her seventies with acute or convalescent COVID-19. CDR3 protein: CASNIDRGRGDTQYF. The CDR3, as DNA: TGTGCCAGCAACATAGACAGGGGGCGGGGAGATACGCAGTATTTT. The complete variable domain, with remaining parts taken from reference TRBV7-9 and TRBJ2-3, reads DTGVSQNPRHKITKRGQNVTFRCDPISEHNRLYWYRQTLGQGPEFLTYFQNEAQLEKSRLLSDRFSAERPKGSFSTLEIQRTEQGDSAMYLCASNIDRGRGDTQYFGPGTRLTVL.